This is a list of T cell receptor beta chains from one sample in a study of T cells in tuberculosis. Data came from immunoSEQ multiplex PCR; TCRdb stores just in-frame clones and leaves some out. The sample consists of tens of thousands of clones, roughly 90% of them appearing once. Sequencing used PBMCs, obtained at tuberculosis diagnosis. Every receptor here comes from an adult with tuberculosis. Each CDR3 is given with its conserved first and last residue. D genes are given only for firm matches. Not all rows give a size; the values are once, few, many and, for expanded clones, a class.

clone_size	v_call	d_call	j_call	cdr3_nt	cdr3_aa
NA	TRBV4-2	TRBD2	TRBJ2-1	TGTGCCAGCAGCCAAGAGCGGGGGACCTCTTCGTTCAATGAGCAGTTCTTC	CASSQERGTSSFNEQFF
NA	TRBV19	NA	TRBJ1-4	TGTGCCAGTAGTCTCTCTTGGACGGGGGTAGATGAAAAACTGTTTTTT	CASSLSWTGVDEKLFF
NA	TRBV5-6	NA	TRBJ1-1	TGTGCCAGCGCTGTCGGGGGTAACACTGAAGCTTTCTTT	CASAVGGNTEAFF
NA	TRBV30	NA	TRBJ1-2	TGTGCCTGGCCCAAATCGGAGGGCTACACCTTC	CAWPKSEGYTF
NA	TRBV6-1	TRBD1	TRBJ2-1	TGTGCCAGTAAGGCCGGGACAGGTTACTACAATGAGCAGTTCTTC	CASKAGTGYYNEQFF
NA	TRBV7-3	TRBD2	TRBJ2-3	TGTGCCAGCAGCTCTAGCGGGGGGGCGGCAGATACGCAGTATTTT	CASSSSGGAADTQYF
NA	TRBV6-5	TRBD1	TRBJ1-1	TGTGCCAGCAGTCTTTCCCGGACAGGGGGGACTGAAGCTTTCTTT	CASSLSRTGGTEAFF
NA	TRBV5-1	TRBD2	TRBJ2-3	TGCGCCAGCAGCTCCGGGACTAGCGGGGGGTTCACAGATACGCAGTATTTT	CASSSGTSGGFTDTQYF
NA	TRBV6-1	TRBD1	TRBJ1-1	TGTGCCAGCAGGACAGGGTTCGGGAACACTGAAGCTTTCTTT	CASRTGFGNTEAFF
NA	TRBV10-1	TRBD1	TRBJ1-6	TGCGCCAGCAGTGAGACCCGGGACAGAGGATCACCCCTCCACTTT	CASSETRDRGSPLHF
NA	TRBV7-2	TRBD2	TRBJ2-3	TGTGCCAGCAGCTTACTTGGCGGGGGTCCGGATACGCAGTATTTT	CASSLLGGGPDTQYF
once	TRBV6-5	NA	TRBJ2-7	TGTGCCAGCAGTACGGACTATTACGAGCAGTACTTC	CASSTDYYEQYF
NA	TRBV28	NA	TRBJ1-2	TGTGCCAGCAGTCCCGGGGTGTATGGCTACACCTTC	CASSPGVYGYTF
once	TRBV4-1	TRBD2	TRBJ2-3	TGCGCCAGCAGCCAAGAGCTTCTAGCGGGGGGGACAGATACGCAGTATTTT	CASSQELLAGGTDTQYF
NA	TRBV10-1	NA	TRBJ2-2	TGCGCCAGCAGTCCAGTGAACACCGGGGAGCTGTTTTTT	CASSPVNTGELFF
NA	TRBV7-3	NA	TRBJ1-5	TGTGCCAGCAGCTTAGGGAGGAATCAGCCCCAGCATTTT	CASSLGRNQPQHF
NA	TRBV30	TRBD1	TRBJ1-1	TGTGCCTGGGCGGACAGGGTACCTTTCTTT	CAWADRVPFF
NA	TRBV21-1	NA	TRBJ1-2	TGTGCCAGCAGCAAAGGAATGGGACAGAATGAGGGCTACACCTTC	CASSKGMGQNEGYTF
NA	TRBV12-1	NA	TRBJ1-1	TGTGCCAGCAGCTATTCGTCGGTCGTTCTTGAAGCTTTCTTT	CASSYSSVVLEAFF
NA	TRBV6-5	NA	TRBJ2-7	TGTGCCAGCAGTTACTCCGGACAGAAATACGAGCAGTACTTC	CASSYSGQKYEQYF
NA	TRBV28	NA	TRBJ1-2	TGTGCCAGCAGTTCAGGGTCCTATGGCTACACCTTC	CASSSGSYGYTF
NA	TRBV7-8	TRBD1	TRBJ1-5	TGTGCCAGCAGCACTGACAGGGCCTATCAGCCCCAGCATTTT	CASSTDRAYQPQHF
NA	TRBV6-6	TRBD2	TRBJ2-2	TGTGCCAGCAGGAACCTAGCGGTAAACACCGGGGAGCTGTTTTTT	CASRNLAVNTGELFF
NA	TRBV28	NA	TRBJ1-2	TGTGCCAGCAGTTTTCCGCGGGCAAGGGGCTACACCTTC	CASSFPRARGYTF
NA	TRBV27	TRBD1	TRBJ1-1	TGTGCCAGCAATCTCAGGGGGCAAGACGGGGGCACTGAAGCTTTCTTT	CASNLRGQDGGTEAFF
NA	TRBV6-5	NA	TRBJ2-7	TGTGCCAGCAGCCCCGGGGAGGGGGTAAATTACGAGCAGTACTTC	CASSPGEGVNYEQYF
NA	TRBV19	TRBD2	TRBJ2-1	TGTGCCAGTAGTATAGATCGCCCCCGGGGGGGGCTCTACAATGAGCAGTTCTTC	CASSIDRPRGGLYNEQFF
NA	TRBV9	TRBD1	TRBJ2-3	TGTGCCAGCAGTGACTCGCAGGGGGCGAGGGGCACAGATACGCAGTATTTT	CASSDSQGARGTDTQYF
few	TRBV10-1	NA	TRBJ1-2	TGCGCCAGCAGTGATGCCGGTGGCTACACCTTC	CASSDAGGYTF
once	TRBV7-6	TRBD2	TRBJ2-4	TGTGCCAGCAGCTTAGCGCGCGCTAGCGGGGGGGAAAAAAACATTCAGTACTTC	CASSLARASGGEKNIQYF
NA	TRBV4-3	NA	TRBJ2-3	TGCGCCAGCAGCCAAGCGTCGCGGGCCCGCACAGATACGCAGTATTTT	CASSQASRARTDTQYF
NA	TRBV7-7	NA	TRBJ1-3	TGTGCCAGCAGCACAGGTCCTGGAAACACCATATATTTT	CASSTGPGNTIYF
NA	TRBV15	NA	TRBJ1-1	TGTGCCACCAGCCCCGAGGGTTACGGCCCGAACACTGAAGCTTTCTTT	CATSPEGYGPNTEAFF
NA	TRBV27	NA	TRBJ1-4	TGTGCCAGCAGTTTAGTCGGTGAAAAACTGTTTTTT	CASSLVGEKLFF
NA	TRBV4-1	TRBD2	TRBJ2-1	TGCGCCAGCACCACAATAGATATGGGACTAGCGGGGGGTGGGCAGTTCTTC	CASTTIDMGLAGGGQFF
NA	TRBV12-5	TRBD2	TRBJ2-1	TGTGCTAGTGGTTTGGGTGGACTAGCGGCCAATGAGCAGTTCTTC	CASGLGGLAANEQFF
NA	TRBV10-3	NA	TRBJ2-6	TGTGCCATCAGTCAAGCAGCGGCCGGGGCCAACGTCCTGACTTTC	CAISQAAAGANVLTF
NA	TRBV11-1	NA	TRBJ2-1	TGTGCCAGCAGCTTAGCACAGTTTACCTACAATGAGCAGTTCTTC	CASSLAQFTYNEQFF
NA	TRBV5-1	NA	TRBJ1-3	TGCGCCAGCAGCTTGGCCGGGACTGCTTTCAACACCATATATTTT	CASSLAGTAFNTIYF
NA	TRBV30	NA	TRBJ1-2	TGTGCCTGGAGGTCGACAGGCTCGTATGGCTACACCTTC	CAWRSTGSYGYTF
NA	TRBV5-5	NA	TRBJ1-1	TGTGCCAGCAGCAACAGGGCGGCCACTGAAGCTTTCTTT	CASSNRAATEAFF
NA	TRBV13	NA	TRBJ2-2	TGTGCCAGCAGCTTAGGCCAGGGGTACACCGGGGAGCTGTTTTTT	CASSLGQGYTGELFF
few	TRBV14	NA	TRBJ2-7	TGTGCCAGCAGCCTCGGACAAGTCTACGAGCAGTACTTC	CASSLGQVYEQYF
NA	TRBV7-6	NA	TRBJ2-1	TGTGCCAGCAGCTCGGACAGCTACAATGAGCAGTTCTTC	CASSSDSYNEQFF
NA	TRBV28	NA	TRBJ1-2	TGTGCCAGCAGTTTAAACAGAGCTAACTATGGCTACACCTTC	CASSLNRANYGYTF